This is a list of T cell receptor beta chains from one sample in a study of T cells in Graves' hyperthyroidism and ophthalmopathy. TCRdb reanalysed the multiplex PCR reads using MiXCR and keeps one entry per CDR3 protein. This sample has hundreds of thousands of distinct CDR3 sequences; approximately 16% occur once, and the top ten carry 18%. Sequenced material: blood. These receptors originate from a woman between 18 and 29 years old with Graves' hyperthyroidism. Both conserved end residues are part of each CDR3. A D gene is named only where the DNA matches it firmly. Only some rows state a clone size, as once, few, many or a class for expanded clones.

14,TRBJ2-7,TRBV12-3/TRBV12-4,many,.,TGTGCCAGCAGTTTAGCCGGACAGCACTACGAGCAGTACTTC,CASSLAGQHYEQYF
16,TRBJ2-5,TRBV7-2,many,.,TGTGCCAGCAGTCAACTCCCGGGAACTCTCCAAGAGACCCAGTACTTC,CASSQLPGTLQETQYF
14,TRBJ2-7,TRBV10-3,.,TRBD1,TGTGCCATCAGTTATCGACAGGGCTCCTACGAGCAGTACTTC,CAISYRQGSYEQYF
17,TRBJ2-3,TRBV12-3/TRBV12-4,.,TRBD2,TGTGCCAGCAGTTTAGGTGGGCTAGCGGCTCACACAGATACGCAGTATTTT,CASSLGGLAAHTDTQYF
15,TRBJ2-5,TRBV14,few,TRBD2,TGTGCCAGCAGCCAAAAGCGGGGATCCCAAGAGACCCAGTACTTC,CASSQKRGSQETQYF
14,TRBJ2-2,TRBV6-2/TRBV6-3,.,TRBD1,TGTGCCAGCAAAGGACAGGGGGCCACCGGGGAGCTGTTTTTT,CASKGQGATGELFF
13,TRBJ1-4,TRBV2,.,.,TGTGCCAGCAGTGTAGACAAGGACCTCCAACTGTTTTTT,CASSVDKDLQLFF
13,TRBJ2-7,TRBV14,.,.,TGTGCCAGCAGCACCAGGGTTGCCTACGAGCAGTACTTC,CASSTRVAYEQYF
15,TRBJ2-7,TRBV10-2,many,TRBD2,TGCGCCAGCAGTATAATAGCGGGAGGGCCATACGAGCAGTACTTC,CASSIIAGGPYEQYF
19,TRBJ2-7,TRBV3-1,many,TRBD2,TGTGCCAGCAGCCAATCACCGGGACTAGTTCTTAGGGGCTACTACGAGCAGTACTTC,CASSQSPGLVLRGYYEQYF
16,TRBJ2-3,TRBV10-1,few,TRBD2,TGCGCCAGCAGTGAGTTAGCGGCGGGAGGCACAGATACGCAGTATTTT,CASSELAAGGTDTQYF
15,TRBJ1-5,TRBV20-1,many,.,TGCAGTGCTAGACCAGGACAGAACCTCTATCAGCCCCAGCATTTT,CSARPGQNLYQPQHF
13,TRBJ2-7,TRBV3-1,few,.,TGTGCCAGCCAACTCGGGTCTACCTACGAGCAGTACTTC,CASQLGSTYEQYF
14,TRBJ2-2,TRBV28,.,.,TGTGCCAGCAGTTACGACAGACACACCGGGGAGCTGTTTTTT,CASSYDRHTGELFF
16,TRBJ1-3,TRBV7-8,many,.,TGTGCCAGCAGCTTTGGAACACCCGACTCTGGAAACACCATATATTTT,CASSFGTPDSGNTIYF
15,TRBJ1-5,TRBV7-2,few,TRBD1,TGTGCCAGCAGCCCTGAGGACAGGGCGAGTCAGCCCCAGCATTTT,CASSPEDRASQPQHF
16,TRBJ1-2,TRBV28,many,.,TGTGCCAGCAGTTTTTCGTCCGGGGGGCTGGGGTATGGCTACACCTTC,CASSFSSGGLGYGYTF
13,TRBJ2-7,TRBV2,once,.,TGTGCCAGCATAGACGGGAGTCCCGCCGAGCAGTACTTC,CASIDGSPAEQYF